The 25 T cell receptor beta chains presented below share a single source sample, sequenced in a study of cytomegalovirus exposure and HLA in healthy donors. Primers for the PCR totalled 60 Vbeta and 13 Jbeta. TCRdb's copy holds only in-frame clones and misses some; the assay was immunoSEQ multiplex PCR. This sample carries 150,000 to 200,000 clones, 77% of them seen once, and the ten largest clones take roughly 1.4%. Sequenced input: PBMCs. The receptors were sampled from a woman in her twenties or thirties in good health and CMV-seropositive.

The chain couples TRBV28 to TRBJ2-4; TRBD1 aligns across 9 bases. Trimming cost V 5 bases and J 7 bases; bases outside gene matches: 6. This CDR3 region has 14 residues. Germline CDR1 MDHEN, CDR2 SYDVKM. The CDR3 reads CASSGTGFGNIQYF. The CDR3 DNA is TGTGCCAGCAGTGGGACAGGGTTTGGGAACATTCAGTACTTC.

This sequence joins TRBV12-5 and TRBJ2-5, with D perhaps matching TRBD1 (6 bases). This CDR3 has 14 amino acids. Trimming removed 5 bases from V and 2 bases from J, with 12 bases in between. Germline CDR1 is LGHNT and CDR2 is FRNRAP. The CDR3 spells CASGPGQRQETQYF. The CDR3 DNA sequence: TGTGCTAGTGGTCCAGGACAGAGACAAGAGACCCAGTACTTC.

CDR3 protein: CASSLVQGETEAFF. The CDR3 DNA sequence: TGTGCCAGCAGCTTGGTGCAGGGGGAAACTGAAGCTTTCTTT. The chain is built from TRBV5-8 and TRBJ1-1; 7 bases agree with TRBD1. J lost 5 bases, V lost 0 bases, and 4 bases had no gene match. The germline V gene encodes CDR1 SGHTS and CDR2 YDEGEE. The CDR3 consists of 14 residues.

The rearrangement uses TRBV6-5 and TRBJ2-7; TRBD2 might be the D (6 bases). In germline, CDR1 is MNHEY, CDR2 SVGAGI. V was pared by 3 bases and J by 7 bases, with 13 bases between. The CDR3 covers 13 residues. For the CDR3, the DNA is TGTGCCAGCAGTTATGGACGGGGGTGGGAGCAGTACTTC. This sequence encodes CASSYGRGWEQYF.

Written as DNA, the CDR3 is TGTGCCAGCAGCTTGAGGGGATCAGGCGCCGGGGAGCTGTTTTTT. Its protein is CASSLRGSGAGELFF. The chain recombines TRBV5-8 with TRBJ2-2; TRBD1 might be the D (5 bases). V was cut by 1 base and J by 6 bases, with 13 bases left in between. This CDR3 is 15 amino acids long. Germline V gene data show CDR1 as SGHTS and CDR2 as YDEGEE.

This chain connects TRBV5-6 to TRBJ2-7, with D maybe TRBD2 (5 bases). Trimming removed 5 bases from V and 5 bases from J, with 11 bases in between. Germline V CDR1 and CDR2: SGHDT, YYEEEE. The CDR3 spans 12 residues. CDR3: CASRSWENEQYF. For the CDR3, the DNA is TGTGCCAGCAGGAGTTGGGAGAACGAGCAGTACTTC.

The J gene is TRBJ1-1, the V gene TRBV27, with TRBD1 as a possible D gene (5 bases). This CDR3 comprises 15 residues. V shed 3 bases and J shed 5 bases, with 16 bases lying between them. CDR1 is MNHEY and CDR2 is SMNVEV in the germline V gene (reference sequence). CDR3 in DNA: TGTGCCAGCAGTTTGCTTCCCGGGGGAGGAACTGAAGCTTTCTTT. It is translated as CASSLLPGGGTEAFF.

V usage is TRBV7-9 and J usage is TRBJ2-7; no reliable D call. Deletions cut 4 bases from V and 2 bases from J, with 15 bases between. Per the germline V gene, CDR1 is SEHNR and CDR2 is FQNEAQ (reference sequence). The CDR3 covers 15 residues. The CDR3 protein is CASSSRLAAPYEQYF. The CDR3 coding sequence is TGTGCCAGCAGCTCCCGACTTGCCGCCCCCTACGAGCAGTACTTC.

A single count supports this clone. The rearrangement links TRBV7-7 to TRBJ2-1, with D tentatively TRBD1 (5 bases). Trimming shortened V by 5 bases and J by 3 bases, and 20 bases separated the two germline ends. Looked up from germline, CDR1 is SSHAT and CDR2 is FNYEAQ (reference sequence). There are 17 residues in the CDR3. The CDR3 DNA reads TGTGCCAGCAGCCCCGGTTCCGCAGGGAAAAACTACAATGAGCAGTTCTTC. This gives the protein CASSPGSAGKNYNEQFF. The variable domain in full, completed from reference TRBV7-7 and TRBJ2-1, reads GAGVSQSPRYKVTKRGQDVTLRCDPISSHATLYWYQQALGQGPEFLTYFNYEAQPDKSGLPSDRFSAERPEGSISTLTIQRTEQRDSAMYRCASSPGSAGKNYNEQFFGPGTRLTVL.

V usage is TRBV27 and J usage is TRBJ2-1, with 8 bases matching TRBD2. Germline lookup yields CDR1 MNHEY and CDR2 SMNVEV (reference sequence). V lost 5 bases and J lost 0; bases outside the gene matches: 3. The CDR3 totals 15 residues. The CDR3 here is CASSRSGSSYNEQFF. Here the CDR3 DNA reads TGTGCCAGCAGTAGAAGCGGGAGCTCCTACAATGAGCAGTTCTTC.

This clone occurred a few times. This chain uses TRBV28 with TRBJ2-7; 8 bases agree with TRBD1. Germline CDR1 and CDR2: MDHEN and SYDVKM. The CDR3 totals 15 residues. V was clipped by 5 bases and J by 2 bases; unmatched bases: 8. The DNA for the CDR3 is TGTGCCAGCAGTCAAGACCAGGGGGCCCCCTACGAGCAGTACTTC. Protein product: CASSQDQGAPYEQYF.

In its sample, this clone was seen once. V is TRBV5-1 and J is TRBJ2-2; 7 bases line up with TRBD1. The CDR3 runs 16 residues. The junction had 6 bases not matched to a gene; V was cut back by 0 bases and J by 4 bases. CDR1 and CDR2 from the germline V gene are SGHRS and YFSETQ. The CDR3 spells CASSLVRGSGTGELFF. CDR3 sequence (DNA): TGCGCCAGCAGCTTGGTCAGGGGGTCGGGCACCGGGGAGCTGTTTTTT.

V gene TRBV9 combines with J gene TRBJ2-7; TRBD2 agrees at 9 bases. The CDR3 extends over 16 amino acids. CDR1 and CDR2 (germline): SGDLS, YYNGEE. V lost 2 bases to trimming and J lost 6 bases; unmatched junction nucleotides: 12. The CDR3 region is CASSVSSGTSSLEQYF. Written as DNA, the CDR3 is TGTGCCAGCAGCGTTTCTTCCGGGACTAGCTCGCTCGAGCAGTACTTC.

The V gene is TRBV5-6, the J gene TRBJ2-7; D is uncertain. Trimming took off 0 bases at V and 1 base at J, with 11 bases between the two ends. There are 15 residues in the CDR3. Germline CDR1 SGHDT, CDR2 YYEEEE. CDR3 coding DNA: TGTGCCAGCAGCTTGGTTGCGACATCATCCTACGAGCAGTACTTC. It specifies CASSLVATSSYEQYF.

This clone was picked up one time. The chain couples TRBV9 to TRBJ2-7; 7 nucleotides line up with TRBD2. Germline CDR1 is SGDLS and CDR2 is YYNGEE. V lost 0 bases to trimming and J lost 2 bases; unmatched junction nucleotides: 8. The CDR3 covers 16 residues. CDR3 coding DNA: TGTGCCAGCAGCGTAGCTGGAGCGGGACCGACCTACGAGCAGTACTTC. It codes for CASSVAGAGPTYEQYF.

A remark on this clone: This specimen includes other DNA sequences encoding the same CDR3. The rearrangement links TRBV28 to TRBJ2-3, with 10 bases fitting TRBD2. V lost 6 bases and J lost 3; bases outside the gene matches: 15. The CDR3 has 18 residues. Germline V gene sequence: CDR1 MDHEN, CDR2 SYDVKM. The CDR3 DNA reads TGTGCCAGCAGCTTACCTACTGAGCGGGAGGGCCGTACAGATACGCAGTATTTT. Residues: CASSLPTEREGRTDTQYF. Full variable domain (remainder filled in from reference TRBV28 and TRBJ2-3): DVKVTQSSRYLVKRTGEKVFLECVQDMDHENMFWYRQDPGLGLRLIYFSYDVKMKEKGDIPEGYSVSREKKERFSLILESASTNQTSMYLCASSLPTEREGRTDTQYFGPGTRLTVL.

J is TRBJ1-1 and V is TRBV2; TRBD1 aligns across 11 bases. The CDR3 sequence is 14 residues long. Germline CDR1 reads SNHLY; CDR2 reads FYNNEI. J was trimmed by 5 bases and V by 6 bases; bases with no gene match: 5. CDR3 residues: CASRDRGRRTEAFF. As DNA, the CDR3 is TGTGCCAGCAGGGACAGGGGGCGCAGGACTGAAGCTTTCTTT. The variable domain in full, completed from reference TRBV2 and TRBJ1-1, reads EPEVTQTPSHQVTQMGQEVILRCVPISNHLYFYWYRQILGQKVEFLVSFYNNEISEKSEIFDDQFSVERPDGSNFTLKIRSTKLEDSAMYFCASRDRGRRTEAFFGQGTRLTVV.

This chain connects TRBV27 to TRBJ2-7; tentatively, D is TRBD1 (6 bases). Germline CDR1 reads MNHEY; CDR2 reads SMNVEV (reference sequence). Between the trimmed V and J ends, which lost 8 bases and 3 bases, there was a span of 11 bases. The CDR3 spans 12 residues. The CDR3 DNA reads TGTGCCAGCGGAGGACAGAACTACGAGCAGTACTTC. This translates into CASGGQNYEQYF.

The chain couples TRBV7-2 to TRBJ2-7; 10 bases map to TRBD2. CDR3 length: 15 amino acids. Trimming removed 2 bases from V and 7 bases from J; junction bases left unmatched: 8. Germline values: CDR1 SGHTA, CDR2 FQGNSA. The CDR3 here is CASSLSSGSSGEQYF. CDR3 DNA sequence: TGTGCCAGCAGCTTATCTAGCGGGAGTAGTGGGGAGCAGTACTTC.

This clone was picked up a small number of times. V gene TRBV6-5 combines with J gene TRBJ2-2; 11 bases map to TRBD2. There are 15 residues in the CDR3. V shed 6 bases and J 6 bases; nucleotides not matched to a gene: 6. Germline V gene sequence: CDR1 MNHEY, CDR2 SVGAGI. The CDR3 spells CASRTSGNNAGELFF. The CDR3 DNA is TGTGCCAGCAGGACTAGCGGGAATAACGCCGGGGAGCTGTTTTTT.

CDR3 nucleotides: TGTGCCAGCAGTTCCCTAAATGAAAAACTGTTTTTT. Translation gives CASSSLNEKLFF. V gene TRBV13 combines with J gene TRBJ1-4; D gene ambiguous. The CDR3 has 12 residues. Between the trimmed V and J ends, which lost 6 bases and 5 bases, there was a span of 7 bases. Germline-derived CDR1 and CDR2 are PRHDT and FYEKMQ (reference sequence).

The CDR3 DNA reads TGTGCCTGGAGTGAACAGAGCGGCTCCTACAATGAGCAGTTCTTC. Translation: CAWSEQSGSYNEQFF. This chain joins TRBV30 and TRBJ2-1; possible D gene TRBD2, 5 bases. CDR1 is GTSNPN, CDR2 SVGIG, per germline (reference sequence). V lost 1 base and J 0 bases, leaving 10 bases between the germline ends. This CDR3 has 15 residues.

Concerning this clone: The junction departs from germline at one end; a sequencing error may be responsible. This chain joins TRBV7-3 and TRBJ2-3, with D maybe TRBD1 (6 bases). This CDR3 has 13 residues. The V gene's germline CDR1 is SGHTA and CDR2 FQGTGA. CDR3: CASSLTLQGTQYF. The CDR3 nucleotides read TGTGCCAGCAGCCTAACACTCCAGGGGACGCAGTATTTT.

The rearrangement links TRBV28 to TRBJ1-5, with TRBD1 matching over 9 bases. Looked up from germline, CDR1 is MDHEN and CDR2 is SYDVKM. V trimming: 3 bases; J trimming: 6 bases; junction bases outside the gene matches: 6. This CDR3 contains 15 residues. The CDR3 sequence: CASSLTDRGGQPQHF. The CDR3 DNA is TGTGCCAGCAGTTTGACGGACAGGGGAGGTCAGCCCCAGCATTTT. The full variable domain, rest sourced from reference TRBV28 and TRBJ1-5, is DVKVTQSSRYLVKRTGEKVFLECVQDMDHENMFWYRQDPGLGLRLIYFSYDVKMKEKGDIPEGYSVSREKKERFSLILESASTNQTSMYLCASSLTDRGGQPQHFGDGTRLSIL.

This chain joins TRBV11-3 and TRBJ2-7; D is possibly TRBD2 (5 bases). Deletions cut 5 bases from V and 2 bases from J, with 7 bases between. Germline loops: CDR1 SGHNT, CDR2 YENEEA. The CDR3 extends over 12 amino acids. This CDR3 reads CASSLAPYEQYF. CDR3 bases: TGTGCCAGCAGCCTAGCTCCCTACGAGCAGTACTTC.